Listed here are 6 T cell receptor beta chains from one sample, sequenced in a study of blood T cells in healthy people across ages. Primers used in a second PCR of about 7 to 12 cycles were a sample-barcoded 5' primer and a J-beta primer mix. From the 5' RACE reads, TCRdb called clonotypes with MiXCR, one entry per CDR3 protein. The data show 590,000 or so distinct CDR3 sequences, approximately 30% seen once. Input material: blood. Receptors originate from a woman over 75 in good health.

Many counts were recorded for this clonotype. The chain couples TRBV6-1 to TRBJ2-7; 7 nucleotides match TRBD1. The V segment lost 6 bases and the J segment 3 bases; nucleotides outside the gene matches: 11. Germline V CDR1 and CDR2: MNHNS, SASEGT. This CDR3 contains 15 residues. The CDR3 bases are TGTGCCAGCAGCCCTGGACAGGTGGGGTTCTACGAGCAGTACTTC. Translating it yields CASSPGQVGFYEQYF.

The chain employs TRBV5-5 and TRBJ1-2; perhaps TRBD1 as D (5 bases). Germline CDR1 is SGHKS and CDR2 is YYEKEE (reference sequence). The V end lost 2 bases, the J end lost 0 bases, and 14 bases lay between the germline ends. There are 16 residues in the CDR3. DNA of the CDR3: TGTGCCAGCAGCTTTTTATCGGGACTTACTAACTATGGCTACACCTTC. Its protein product is CASSFLSGLTNYGYTF.

This clonotype came up many times. The CDR3 nucleotides are TGTGCCAGCAGCCCACCGTACGAGGGGGGGCAAGAGCAGTACTTC. Translating it yields CASSPPYEGGQEQYF. The chain uses TRBV7-9 and TRBJ2-7; D may be TRBD2 (7 bases). The CDR3 has 15 amino acids. V was clipped by 5 bases and J by 7 bases, with 21 bases between them. In germline, CDR1 is SEHNR, CDR2 FQNEAQ (reference sequence).

The rearrangement links TRBV7-8 to TRBJ1-4, with a possible D match to TRBD1 (5 bases). The V and J ends lost 5 bases and 0 bases respectively, with 10 bases between them. CDR1 is SGHVS and CDR2 is FQNEAQ in the germline V gene. The CDR3 runs to 15 residues. CDR3 in DNA: TGTGCCAGCAGCACGGACATTTCAACTAATGAAAAACTGTTTTTT. It encodes CASSTDISTNEKLFF.

This clonotype showed up many times. The V gene is TRBV7-2, the J gene TRBJ1-2, with 9 bases lining up with TRBD1. Germline V CDR1 and CDR2: SGHTA, FQGNSA. The CDR3 extends over 18 amino acids. Trimming at V came to 5 bases and at J to 3 bases, leaving 16 bases not matched to a gene. CDR3 DNA sequence: TGTGCCAGCAGCCCGGGGGGGGACAGGGCCCTTTGGGACTATGGCTACACCTTC. Its protein product is CASSPGGDRALWDYGYTF.

As to this clonotype: Given a much more abundant clone one base away, this may be a read error. The J gene is TRBJ2-3, the V gene TRBV3-1; 8 nucleotides agree with TRBD2. The CDR3 consists of 15 residues. The germline V gene encodes CDR1 LGHDT and CDR2 YNNKEL (reference sequence). J gave up 1 base and V 5 bases, and 5 bases lay outside the gene matches. The CDR3 DNA sequence: TGTGCCAGCAGCATGTATAGCGGGGGCACAGATACGCAGTATTTT. This encodes CASSMYSGGTDTQYF.